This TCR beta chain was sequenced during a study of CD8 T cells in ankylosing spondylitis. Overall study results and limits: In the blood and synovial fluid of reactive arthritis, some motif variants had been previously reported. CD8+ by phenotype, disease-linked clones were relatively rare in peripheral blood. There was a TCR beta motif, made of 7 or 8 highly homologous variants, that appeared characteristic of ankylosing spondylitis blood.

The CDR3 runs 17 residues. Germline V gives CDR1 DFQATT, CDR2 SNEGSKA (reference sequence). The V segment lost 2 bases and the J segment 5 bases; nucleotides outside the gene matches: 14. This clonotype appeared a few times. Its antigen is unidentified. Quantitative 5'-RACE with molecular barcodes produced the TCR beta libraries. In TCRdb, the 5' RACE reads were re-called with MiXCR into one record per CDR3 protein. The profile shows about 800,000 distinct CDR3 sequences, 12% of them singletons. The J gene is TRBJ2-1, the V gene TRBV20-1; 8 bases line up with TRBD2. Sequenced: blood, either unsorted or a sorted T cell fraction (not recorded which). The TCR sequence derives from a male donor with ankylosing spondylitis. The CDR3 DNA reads TGCAGTGCTAGAAAGACTAGCGCGAACCTCTACAACAATGAGCAGTTCTTC. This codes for CSARKTSANLYNNEQFF.